The T cell receptor beta chain described here comes from a study of T cells in Graves' hyperthyroidism and ophthalmopathy. This clonotype came up a few times. The study enrolled patients aged 18 to 65 with newly diagnosed hyperthyroidism of under 2 months' duration. The germline gives CDR1 SGDLS, CDR2 YYNGEE. The V and J ends lost 4 bases and 6 bases, in that order; junction bases with no gene match: 7. This CDR3 region has 16 residues. From RNA transcripts, TCR beta CDR3 regions were amplified. First-round RT-PCR of the TCR CDR3 relied on the HTBI primer set. Using its own MiXCR run on the multiplex PCR reads, TCRdb lists one record per CDR3 protein. The top ten hold 3.7% of the sample, which has about 360,000 distinct CDR3 sequences, approximately 19% seen once.

Sequences were obtained from blood. This sequence was found in a woman aged 18-29 years with Graves' hyperthyroidism. The chain couples TRBV9 to TRBJ1-6, with 10 bases that match TRBD1. The CDR3 region has the DNA TGTGCCAGCAGCCCCGAGGGGGACAGGGGTAATTCACCCCTCCACTTT. Protein product: CASSPEGDRGNSPLHF.